This TCR beta chain originates from a study of regulatory T cells in long-lasting Graves disease. Overall study findings and caveats: Persistent disease exhibited a predilection for TRBV28, TRBJ1-2 and TRBJ2-5.

Time point given: newly diagnosed GD, antithyroid drugs for less than 3 months. PBMCs were the source of the RNA used for TCR sequencing. With iRepertoire HTBI primers and Arm-PCR of CDR3 regions, TCR beta libraries were built. MiXCR was run by TCRdb on the multiplex PCR reads, yielding one entry per CDR3 protein. The table includes 520,000 or so distinct CDR3 sequences, about 12% detected once. The CDR3 is 15 residues long. J was trimmed by 0 bases and V by 4 bases; bases with no gene match: 3. CDR1 is KGHSH, CDR2 LQKENI, per germline. In its sample, this clonotype was seen many times. Its antigen is currently unknown. These same data were also listed under a study on T cells in Graves' hyperthyroidism and ophthalmopathy. As that study records: Stable Graves' hyperthyroidism denoted no ophthalmopathy progression over 18 months. Patients having uncontrolled infection, another autoimmune disease, pregnancy or lactation were not included. The TCR CDR3 was amplified in a first-round RT-PCR using the HTBI primer set.

This TCR was recovered from a woman in her twenties or thirties with Graves disease. This sample comprised peripheral blood mononuclear cells (PBMCs), obtained at new diagnosis, from a patient treated with antithyroid drugs. The chain is built from TRBV18 and TRBJ1-5; 7 positions match TRBD1. CDR3 loop: CASSQGQNSNQPQHF. The CDR3 nucleotides are TGTGCCAGCTCACAGGGACAGAATAGCAATCAGCCCCAGCATTTT. The variable domain in full, completed from reference TRBV18 and TRBJ1-5, reads NAGVMQNPRHLVRRRGQEARLRCSPMKGHSHVYWYRQLPEEGLKFMVYLQKENIIDESGMPKERFSAEFPKEGPSILRIQQVVRGDSAAYFCASSQGQNSNQPQHFGDGTRLSIL.